This T cell receptor beta chain was captured by sequencing in a study of blood T cell repertoires in COVID-19 (dated by TCRdb to the early 2020s). Study-level background: Collaborator samples came from the United States, Italy and Spain and covered acute and convalescent phases of COVID-19. The repertoires were released in a freely available public database meant as a resource for research on the immune response to SARS-CoV-2. Nearly every sample came with metadata listing a de-identified subject ID, COVID-19 status, age in years and sex. Subjects who had been exposed to COVID-19, were actively infected with it, or had recovered from it provided the deeply sampled blood TCRbeta repertoires that made up the dataset. The material from the prospective study consisted of cDNA or gDNA derived from T cells, B-cell-depleted T cells, or PBMCs. The samples were drawn from two sources: the first 160 participants of the ongoing ImmuneRACE study, and 950 to 1,500 subjects contributed by 6 global collaborators. Where available, HLA class I and class II types were taken from metadata supplied by the sample provider and were not determined by assay-based typing.

As encoded in the germline V gene, CDR1 is SGHVS while CDR2 is FQNEAQ. Ends trimmed: V by 3 bases, J by 7 bases; bases unmatched to a gene: 6. Spanning cysteine to phenylalanine, the CDR3 consists of 15 amino acids. Of all the DNA, just the CDR3 is kept, 45 bases in frame from base 1. Study-level results and caveats: Clinical and demographic metadata were provided uncurated, with the amount varying by source and participant.

Points on this clone: Its target antigen remains unknown. No base quality information exists; no much larger clone differs at one position.

The collaborating institutions used their own protocols to collect whole blood in K2EDTA tubes. For TCRbeta analysis, collaborators shipped samples in one of three forms: frozen whole blood, isolated PBMCs, or DNA extracted from either of those sample types. TCRbeta CDR3 regions were amplified from genomic DNA by means of the immunoSEQ Assay, a bias-controlled multiplex PCR. On the authors' methods: The number of nucleated cells in each sample was estimated by amplification of reference gene primers within the assay. To quantify the absolute abundance of each unique TCRbeta CDR3 rearrangement, sequence reads were collapsed and filtered. For each sample, productive Simpson clonality was calculated by taking the square root of Simpson's diversity index across productive rearrangements. This is the immuneACCESS table as TCRdb keeps it, with only in-frame sequences that have V and J called. A part of the clones is gone; compared with another copy, unresolved V genes explain less than half, and the rest is unexplained. That table gives V, J and clone size, and the DNA gave D and trimming. Counted in this sample were approximately 190,000 clones; 82% of them appeared once. About 4.8% of the sample belongs to the ten largest clones.

The V and J segments used are TRBV7-8 and TRBJ1-6, and 7 junction bases match TRBD1. The origin of this receptor is a woman aged 30 to 39 with acute or convalescent COVID-19. Sample: peripheral blood. In nucleotide form, the sequence is TGTGCCAGCAGCTTGGAGACAGGGAAGAATTCACCCCTCCACTTT. This codes for CASSLETGKNSPLHF.